This TCR beta chain comes out of a study of blood T cell repertoires in COVID-19. The CDR3 has 15 residues. Germline V gene sequence: CDR1 SGHVS, CDR2 FQNEAQ. V lost 2 bases, J lost 3 bases, and 6 bases stayed unmatched. As processed by the authors: Estimates of nucleated cell counts were drawn from the amplification of reference gene primers. Here immunoSEQ multiplex PCR was the method, and the copy in TCRdb shows in-frame clones only, minus some. That table gives V, J and clone size, and the DNA gave D and trimming. The profile shows tens of thousands of clones, 79% of them singletons. The sequence was collected from a woman over 75 with active or convalescent COVID-19. The rearrangement links TRBV7-8 to TRBJ2-7, with TRBD1 identical over 8 bases. The sample taken for sequencing was peripheral blood. The CDR3 spells CASSLLAGGFYEQYF. CDR3 nucleotide sequence: TGTGCCAGCAGCTTATTGGCAGGGGGCTTCTACGAGCAGTACTTC.